These 20 T cell receptor beta chains originate from one sample sequenced in a study of early T cells in non-severe SARS-CoV-2 infection. One entry per CDR3 protein, called by TCRdb with MiXCR from the 5' RACE reads. The data show about 30,000 distinct CDR3 sequences, 4.5% to 6% seen once. The sample consisted of whole blood. These receptors were taken from an adult who was a healthcare worker with PCR-confirmed SARS-CoV-2 infection or an uninfected control (not recorded which).

This clonotype was detected ten times or more. V is TRBV7-2 and J is TRBJ2-5; D gene ambiguous. Germline CDR1 and CDR2: SGHTA and FQGNSA. V lost 5 bases and J 1 base, leaving 11 bases between the germline ends. The CDR3 is 14 residues long. The CDR3 spells CASSPRTGQETQYF. In DNA, the CDR3 is TGTGCCAGCAGCCCCCGGACCGGCCAAGAGACCCAGTACTTC.

Concerning this clonotype itself: At one end, the junction sequence differs from germline, possibly due to a read error. V usage is TRBV2 and J usage is TRBJ2-2, with 7 bases lining up with TRBD2. Germline CDR1 SNHLY, CDR2 FYNNEI. This CDR3 is built from 14 residues. CDR3 in DNA: TGCGCAAGGGGAGGGAGAACGAACACCGGGGAGCTGTTTTTT. It is translated as CARGGRTNTGELFF.

This clonotype was recorded at least ten times. This sequence joins TRBV7-9 and TRBJ1-4; the match to TRBD1 covers 9 bases. The CDR3 sequence is 14 residues long. Germline values: CDR1 SEHNR, CDR2 FQNEAQ (reference sequence). After removal of 5 bases from V and 7 bases from J, the junction contained 5 bases not matched to a gene. This chain's CDR3 is CASSAGQGGEKLFF. CDR3 nucleotide sequence: TGTGCCAGCAGCGCGGGACAGGGAGGTGAAAAACTGTTTTTT. The variable domain in full, completed from reference TRBV7-9 and TRBJ1-4, reads DTGVSQNPRHKITKRGQNVTFRCDPISEHNRLYWYRQTLGQGPEFLTYFQNEAQLEKSRLLSDRFSAERPKGSFSTLEIQRTEQGDSAMYLCASSAGQGGEKLFFGSGTQLSVL.

The chain recombines TRBV7-9 with TRBJ1-4; D is undetermined. Looked up from germline, CDR1 is SEHNR and CDR2 is FQNEAQ (reference sequence). Trimming pared 3 bases from V and 5 bases from J, leaving 7 bases between. There are 13 residues in the CDR3. CDR3 sequence (DNA): TGTGCCAGCAGCTTTGTCAGGAATGAAAAACTGTTTTTT. Translating gives CASSFVRNEKLFF. Full variable domain (rest looked up from reference TRBV7-9 and TRBJ1-4): DTGVSQNPRHKITKRGQNVTFRCDPISEHNRLYWYRQTLGQGPEFLTYFQNEAQLEKSRLLSDRFSAERPKGSFSTLEIQRTEQGDSAMYLCASSFVRNEKLFFGSGTQLSVL.

This clonotype was seen repeatedly, ten times or more. The chain combines TRBV27 with TRBJ2-2; perhaps D is TRBD1 or TRBD2 (5 bases each). Germline loops: CDR1 MNHEY, CDR2 SMNVEV (reference sequence). V dropped 6 bases and J dropped 2 bases, with 16 bases sitting between them. This CDR3 is built from 16 residues. The CDR3, as DNA: TGTGCCAGCAGCCCTCCGGGGCTTCGTAACACCGGGGAGCTGTTTTTT. This encodes CASSPPGLRNTGELFF.

This clonotype occurred many times. This chain joins TRBV7-9 and TRBJ2-3; 9 bases are a match to TRBD1. Germline loops: CDR1 SEHNR, CDR2 FQNEAQ (reference sequence). After removal of 4 bases from V and 2 bases from J, the junction contained 7 bases not matched to a gene. CDR3 length: 16 residues. The CDR3 spells CASSSSGTGPTDTQYF. The CDR3 nucleotides read TGTGCCAGCAGCTCCTCCGGGACAGGGCCCACAGATACGCAGTATTTT.

This clonotype was counted many times. The chain is built from TRBV3-1 and TRBJ2-1, with D maybe TRBD2 (5 bases). V gave up 2 bases and J gave up 3 bases, with 17 bases separating them. Per germline, CDR1 LGHDT and CDR2 YNNKEL (reference sequence). The CDR3 spans 17 residues. CDR3 nucleotide sequence: TGTGCCAGCAGCCAACCTAGGACGAGCGGTATCTACAATGAGCAGTTCTTC. It encodes CASSQPRTSGIYNEQFF.

In its sample, this clonotype was seen a few times. The chain combines TRBV7-9 with TRBJ1-1, with 7 positions matching TRBD1. V trimming: 1 base; J trimming: 5 bases; junction bases outside the gene matches: 4. The CDR3 consists of 14 residues. The germline gives CDR1 SEHNR, CDR2 FQNEAQ (reference sequence). CDR3 sequence: CASSLGQGVTEAFF. CDR3 DNA sequence: TGTGCCAGCAGCTTAGGACAGGGTGTAACTGAAGCTTTCTTT.

This clonotype came up many times. The CDR3 is CASSRTVSRYGYTF. In DNA, the CDR3 is TGTGCCAGCAGTCGGACAGTTAGTCGCTATGGCTACACCTTC. J is TRBJ1-2 and V is TRBV6-2 or TRBV6-3, with a tentative D call TRBD1 (6 bases). Germline CDR1 reads MNHEY; CDR2 reads SVGEGT. Trimming took off 5 bases at V and 4 bases at J, with 14 bases between the two ends. The CDR3 covers 14 residues.

This clonotype was counted ten times or more. The rearrangement uses TRBV27 and TRBJ2-1, with TRBD2 identical over 9 bases. V shed 4 bases, J shed 3 bases, and the junction held 4 bases outside the gene matches. This CDR3 comprises 15 residues. Per germline, CDR1 MNHEY and CDR2 SMNVEV (reference sequence). The CDR3, as DNA: TGTGCCAGCAGTTATAGCGGGAGCCTCTACAATGAGCAGTTCTTC. Translation gives CASSYSGSLYNEQFF.

The rearrangement links TRBV7-6 to TRBJ2-3; D is unclear. Germline lookup yields CDR1 SGHVS and CDR2 FNYEAQ. CDR3 length: 13 amino acids. V lost 4 bases, J lost 6 bases, and 11 bases lay in between. The CDR3 nucleotides read TGTGCCAGCAGCTCCGGTCGTGTCGATACGCAGTATTTT. It translates to CASSSGRVDTQYF.

In this sample, this clonotype turned up many times. The CDR3 DNA sequence: TGTGCCTGGAACTGGGACAGCTACGAGCAGTACTTC. It specifies CAWNWDSYEQYF. This sequence joins TRBV30 and TRBJ2-7; 7 bases align to TRBD1. The V and J ends lost 4 bases and 3 bases, in that order; junction bases with no gene match: 3. Germline-derived CDR1 and CDR2 are GTSNPN and SVGIG (reference sequence). The length of the CDR3 is 12 residues. The whole variable domain, filled in from reference TRBV30 and TRBJ2-7, reads SQTIHQWPATLVQPVGSPLSLECTVEGTSNPNLYWYRQAAGRGLQLLFYSVGIGQISSEVPQNLSASRPQDRQFILSSKKLLLSDSGFYLCAWNWDSYEQYFGPGTRLTVT.

For the CDR3, the DNA is TGTGCCAGCAGGGGATACAATGAGCAGTTCTTC. Amino acid sequence: CASRGYNEQFF. This rearrangement joins TRBV28 to TRBJ2-1; no clear D. Germline CDR1 is MDHEN and CDR2 is SYDVKM. CDR3 length: 11 amino acids. V was clipped by 6 bases and J by 4 bases, with 4 bases between them.

The chain couples TRBV20-1 to TRBJ1-4; D is unresolved. The CDR3 spans 13 residues. CDR1 is DFQATT and CDR2 is SNEGSKA in the germline V gene (reference sequence). V dropped 5 bases and J dropped 4 bases, with 11 bases sitting between them. Written as DNA, the CDR3 is TGCAGTGCTCCCGAGACGTTTAATGAAAAACTGTTTTTT. The encoded protein is CSAPETFNEKLFF.

This clonotype was picked up a small number of times. The chain has TRBV7-9 and TRBJ1-6; D is possibly TRBD1 (6 bases). V was trimmed by 6 bases and J by 6 bases, leaving 12 bases between them. Germline-derived CDR1 and CDR2 are SEHNR and FQNEAQ (reference sequence). The CDR3 length is 14 residues. This chain's CDR3 is CASRPGQPNSPLHF. The CDR3 coding sequence is TGTGCCAGCAGACCAGGACAGCCTAATTCACCCCTCCACTTT.

This clonotype was seen only a few times. As the CDR3 is not closed by the conserved phenylalanine or tryptophan, this likely results from a read error. The limits of the CDR3 on the DNA are not certain, so only TCRdb's listed CDR3 is given. CDR3 loop: CASSTPGA. The chain carries TRBV21-1 and TRBJ2-1; TRBD1, the D gene given by the table, was not confirmed from the DNA. TRBV21-1 corresponds to a pseudogene. 8 amino acids form the CDR3, both terminal residues included.

This clonotype was picked up a small number of times. The J gene is TRBJ2-3, the V gene TRBV30, with D perhaps matching TRBD1 (6 bases). From germline, CDR1 is GTSNPN and CDR2 SVGIG (reference sequence). V was clipped by 2 bases and J by 5 bases, with 14 bases between them. CDR3 length: 14 residues. The DNA for the CDR3 is TGTGCCTGGAGTAAAACAGGGTGGAAAGATACGCAGTATTTT. It codes for CAWSKTGWKDTQYF.

This clonotype was counted between two and nine times. The chain uses TRBV28 and TRBJ2-1, with D maybe TRBD2 (5 bases). Trimming left V 6 bases short and J 0 bases short, with 15 bases between. The CDR3 extends over 16 amino acids. Germline V gene sequence: CDR1 MDHEN, CDR2 SYDVKM. CDR3 DNA sequence: TGTGCCAGCAGCCCCCTAGCTGAGAGCTCCTACAATGAGCAGTTCTTC. It translates to CASSPLAESSYNEQFF.

This CDR3 reads CASETGANNEQFF. In nucleotides, the CDR3 is TGTGCCAGCGAAACCGGGGCTAACAATGAGCAGTTCTTC. This chain connects TRBV6-1 to TRBJ2-1; either TRBD1 or TRBD2 may supply D (5 bases each). The CDR3 sequence is 13 residues long. V gave up 8 bases and J gave up 5 bases, with 13 bases separating them. Germline lookup yields CDR1 MNHNS and CDR2 SASEGT.

This clonotype was detected a few times. V usage is TRBV28 and J usage is TRBJ2-7, with D possibly matching TRBD2 (7 bases). Trimming stripped 5 bases from V and 6 bases from J, with 23 bases between. CDR1 MDHEN and CDR2 SYDVKM come from the germline V gene. The CDR3 consists of 16 residues. The CDR3 loop is CASSPQGPSGLFEQYF. CDR3 in DNA: TGTGCCAGCAGTCCCCAGGGGCCTAGCGGTCTTTTCGAGCAGTACTTC.